The 11 T cell receptor beta chains reported below all come from one sample, sequenced in a study of shared clonotypes between healthy human individuals. Sequenced by immunoSEQ multiplex PCR; TCRdb stores in-frame clones only, minus some. The data contain approximately 350,000 clones, around 96% of them singletons. Sample: memory CD8+ T cells sorted from blood. Subset indicated: CD45RO+ cells pooled with CCR7-negative TemRA cells. The receptors originated from a man in his thirties or forties in good health.

The V gene is TRBV28, the J gene TRBJ2-3; D gene ambiguous. V was shortened by 4 bases and J by 2 bases, with 13 bases between the two germline ends. CDR1 is MDHEN, CDR2 SYDVKM, per germline. This CDR3 region has 15 residues. The CDR3 protein is CASSSRLTATDTQYF. In DNA form, the CDR3 reads TGTGCCAGCAGTTCGCGCCTTACAGCCACAGATACGCAGTATTTT.

The J gene is TRBJ1-2, the V gene TRBV6-1; D not resolved. The CDR3 covers 12 residues. CDR1 and CDR2 from the germline V gene are MNHNS and SASEGT. V was shortened by 6 bases and J by 4 bases, with 9 bases between the two germline ends. CDR3 coding DNA: TGTGCCAGCAGGCAACCCCTCTATGGCTACACCTTC. Translated: CASRQPLYGYTF.

The gene calls are TRBV19 and TRBJ2-1; 7 bases align to TRBD2. The ends lost 9 bases at V and 6 bases at J; junction bases unmatched: 23. Germline CDR1 and CDR2: LNHDA and SQIVND (reference sequence). The CDR3 length is 18 residues. This CDR3 reads CASHPLARPGRGINEQFF. Here the CDR3 DNA reads TGTGCCAGCCATCCACTAGCGCGTCCCGGAAGAGGTATCAATGAGCAGTTCTTC.

This chain links TRBV10-2 with TRBJ2-1; D is possibly TRBD1 or TRBD2 (5 bases each). The germline gives CDR1 WSHSY, CDR2 SAAADI. CDR3 length: 14 amino acids. Trimming stripped 9 bases from V and 2 bases from J, with 14 bases between. The CDR3 sequence: CASLAGTTYNEQFF. The CDR3 DNA is TGCGCCAGTCTTGCCGGGACGACCTACAATGAGCAGTTCTTC.

The chain uses TRBV4-1 and TRBJ1-3; D gene ambiguous. The CDR3 has 16 amino acids. V was trimmed by 1 base and J by 0 bases, leaving 10 bases between them. The V gene's germline CDR1 is MGHRA and CDR2 YSYEKL. CDR3 loop: CASSQVWTSSGNTIYF. CDR3 DNA: TGCGCCAGCAGCCAAGTTTGGACGAGCTCTGGAAACACCATATATTTT.

The chain joins TRBV6-5 to TRBJ1-1, with D possibly TRBD1 on 5 matching bases. The CDR3 length is 14 residues. The ends were cut back, 7 bases at V and 1 base at J, with 13 bases in the middle. Germline V gene data show CDR1 as MNHEY and CDR2 as SVGAGI. The CDR3 DNA follows: TGTGCCAGCACTAAGCGGGGCGAGAACACTGAAGCTTTCTTT. This translates into CASTKRGENTEAFF.

The V call is TRBV5-1, the J call TRBJ1-2, with TRBD1 identical over 7 bases. Unmatched junction bases numbered 9, after V lost 4 bases and J lost 3 bases. Germline values: CDR1 SGHRS, CDR2 YFSETQ. The CDR3 runs 15 residues. CDR3 sequence: CASSGSLQGYYGYTF. The CDR3 DNA is TGCGCCAGCAGCGGATCCTTACAGGGGTACTATGGCTACACCTTC.

The chain carries TRBV7-3 and TRBJ2-2; 8 bases match TRBD2. CDR1 is SGHTA, CDR2 FQGTGA, per germline. The CDR3 extends over 16 amino acids. V was pared by 2 bases and J by 4 bases, with 6 bases of the junction left unmatched. The DNA for the CDR3 is TGTGCCAGCAGCTTATTGGGACTAGGTGTCACCGGGGAGCTGTTTTTT. This encodes CASSLLGLGVTGELFF.

The V gene is TRBV5-4, the J gene TRBJ1-2; 10 nucleotides line up with TRBD1. V trimming: 2 bases; J trimming: 8 bases; junction bases outside the gene matches: 9. CDR3 size: 15 residues. Germline CDR1 SGHNT, CDR2 YYREEE (reference sequence). CDR3 nucleotides: TGTGCCAGCAGCTTAGCCGACAGGGGGCTGCGGGGCTACACCTTC. This gives the protein CASSLADRGLRGYTF.

This chain links TRBV27 with TRBJ2-7; D is possibly TRBD1 (6 bases). Germline V gene sequence: CDR1 MNHEY, CDR2 SMNVEV (reference sequence). V lost 7 bases and J lost 4, with 17 bases in between. The CDR3 has 14 residues. In DNA, the CDR3 is TGTGCCAGCAATGGGGCAGGGGCCATATACGAGCAGTACTTC. Translating it yields CASNGAGAIYEQYF.

The chain employs TRBV10-3 and TRBJ2-5, with 7 bases aligning to TRBD1. This CDR3 is 17 amino acids long. Germline CDR1 and CDR2: ENHRY and SYGVKD. J gave up 1 base and V 4 bases, and 12 bases lay outside the gene matches. This CDR3 is CAISGIRTGSRQETQYF. The CDR3 DNA is TGTGCCATCAGTGGGATTAGGACAGGATCGCGCCAAGAGACCCAGTACTTC.